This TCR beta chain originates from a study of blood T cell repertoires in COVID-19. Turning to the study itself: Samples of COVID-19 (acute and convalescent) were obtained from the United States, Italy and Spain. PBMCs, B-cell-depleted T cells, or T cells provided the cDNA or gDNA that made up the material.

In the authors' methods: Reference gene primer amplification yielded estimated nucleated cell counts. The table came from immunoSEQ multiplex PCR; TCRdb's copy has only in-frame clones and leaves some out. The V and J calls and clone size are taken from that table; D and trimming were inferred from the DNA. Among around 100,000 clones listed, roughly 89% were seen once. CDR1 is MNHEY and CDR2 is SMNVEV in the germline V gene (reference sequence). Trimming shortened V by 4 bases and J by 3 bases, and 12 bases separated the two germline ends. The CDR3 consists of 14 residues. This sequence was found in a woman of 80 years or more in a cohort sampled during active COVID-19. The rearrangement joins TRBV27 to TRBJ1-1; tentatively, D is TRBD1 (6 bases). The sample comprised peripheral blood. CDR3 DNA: TGTGCCAGCAGTTGGGGGGGGGCCGACACTGAAGCTTTCTTT. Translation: CASSWGGADTEAFF.